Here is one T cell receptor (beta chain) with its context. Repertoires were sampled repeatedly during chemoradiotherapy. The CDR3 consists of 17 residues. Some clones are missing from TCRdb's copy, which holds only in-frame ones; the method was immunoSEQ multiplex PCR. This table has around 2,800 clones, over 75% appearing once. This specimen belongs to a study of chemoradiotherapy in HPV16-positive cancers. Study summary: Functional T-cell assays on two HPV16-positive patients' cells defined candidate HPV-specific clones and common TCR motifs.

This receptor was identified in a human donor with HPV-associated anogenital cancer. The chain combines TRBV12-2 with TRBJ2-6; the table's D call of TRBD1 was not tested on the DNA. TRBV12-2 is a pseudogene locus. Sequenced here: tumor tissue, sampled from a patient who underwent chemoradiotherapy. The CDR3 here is CASRFGTGLPGANVLTF. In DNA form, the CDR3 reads TGTGCAAGTCGCTTTGGGACAGGGTTACCTGGGGCCAACGTCCTGACTTTC.